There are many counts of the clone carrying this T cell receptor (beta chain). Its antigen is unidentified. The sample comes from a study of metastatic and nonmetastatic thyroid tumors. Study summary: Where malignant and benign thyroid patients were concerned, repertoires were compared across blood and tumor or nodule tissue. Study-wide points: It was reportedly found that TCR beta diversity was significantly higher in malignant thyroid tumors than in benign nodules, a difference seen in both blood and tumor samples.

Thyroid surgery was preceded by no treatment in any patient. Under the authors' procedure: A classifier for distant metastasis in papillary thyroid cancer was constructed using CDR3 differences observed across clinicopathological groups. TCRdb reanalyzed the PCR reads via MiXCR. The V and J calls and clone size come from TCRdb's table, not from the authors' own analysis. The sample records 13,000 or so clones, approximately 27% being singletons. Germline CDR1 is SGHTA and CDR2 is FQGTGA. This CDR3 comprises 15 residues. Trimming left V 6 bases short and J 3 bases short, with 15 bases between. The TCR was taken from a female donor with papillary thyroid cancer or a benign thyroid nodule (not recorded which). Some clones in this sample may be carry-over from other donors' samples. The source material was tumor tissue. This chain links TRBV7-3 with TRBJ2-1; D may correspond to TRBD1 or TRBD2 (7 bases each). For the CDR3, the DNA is TGTGCCAGCAGTGCCCAGGGGGGGGACTACAATGAGCAGTTCTTC. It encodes CASSAQGGDYNEQFF.